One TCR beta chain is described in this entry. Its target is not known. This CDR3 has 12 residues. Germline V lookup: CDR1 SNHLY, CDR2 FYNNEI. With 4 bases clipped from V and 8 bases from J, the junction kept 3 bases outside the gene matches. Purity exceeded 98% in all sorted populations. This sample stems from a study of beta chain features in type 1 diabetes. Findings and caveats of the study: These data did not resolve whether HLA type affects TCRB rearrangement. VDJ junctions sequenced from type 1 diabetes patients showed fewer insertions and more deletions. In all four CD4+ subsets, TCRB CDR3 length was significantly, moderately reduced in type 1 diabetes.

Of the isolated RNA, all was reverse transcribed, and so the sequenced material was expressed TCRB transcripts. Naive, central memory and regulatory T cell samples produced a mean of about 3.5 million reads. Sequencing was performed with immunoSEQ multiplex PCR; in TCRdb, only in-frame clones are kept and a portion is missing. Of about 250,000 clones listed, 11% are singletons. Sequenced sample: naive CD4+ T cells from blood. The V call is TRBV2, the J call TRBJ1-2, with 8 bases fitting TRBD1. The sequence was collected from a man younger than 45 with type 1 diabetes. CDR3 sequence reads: CASSGTGSGYTF. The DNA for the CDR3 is TGTGCCAGCAGTGGGACAGGGAGCGGCTACACCTTC.